The TCR beta chain under discussion was sequenced for a study of blood T cells in healthy people across ages. Overall study results and limits: Roughly linear declines in TCR beta diversity per million T cells occurred with age.

Germline V lookup: CDR1 SGHTA, CDR2 FQGNSA. The J segment lost 5 bases and the V segment lost 5 bases, leaving 11 bases of the junction unmatched. The CDR3 covers 16 residues. The second PCR ran roughly 6 to 11 cycles with a sample-barcoded 5' primer and J-beta primers. Tags on each cDNA molecule came from a template-switch adaptor with 12 random nucleotides. Each sample yielded at least 3 million CDR3-containing paired-end reads. TCRdb processed the 5' RACE reads anew with MiXCR; each CDR3 protein has one entry. The table has over 1.5 million distinct CDR3 sequences, around half seen once. This clonotype was picked up one time. Its antigen remains unidentified. The study recruited healthy Caucasian donors from Russia who were aged about 6 to 95.

The sequenced material came from blood. The sequence came from a middle-aged woman in good health. The V and J genes are TRBV7-2 and TRBJ1-5; the match to TRBD1 covers 8 bases. The CDR3 protein is CASSPGTGLLYQPQHF. As DNA, the CDR3 is TGTGCCAGCAGCCCCGGGACAGGACTCCTATATCAGCCCCAGCATTTT.